The 13 T cell receptor beta chains below come from one sample, sequenced in a study of regulatory T cells in long-lasting Graves disease. With iRepertoire HTBI primers and Arm-PCR of CDR3 regions, TCR beta libraries were built. TCRdb passed the multiplex PCR reads through MiXCR, listing each CDR3 protein once. The data contain roughly 470,000 distinct CDR3 sequences, about 20% of them singletons. Time point described: persistent/refractory GD, antithyroid drugs over 5 years with positive TRAb. Construction of the TCR library relied on RNA isolated from PBMCs. Source: peripheral blood mononuclear cells (PBMCs), taken when the disease was refractory, from a patient treated with antithyroid drugs. The receptors were sampled from a female donor with Graves disease.

This clonotype was recorded many times. This CDR3 is CASSRFLYGYTF. Written as DNA, the CDR3 is TGTGCCAGCAGCAGGTTCCTCTATGGCTACACCTTC. This chain connects TRBV2 to TRBJ1-2; no definite D call. The germline V gene has CDR1 SNHLY and CDR2 FYNNEI. CDR3 size: 12 residues. Trimming shortened V by 6 bases and J by 4 bases, and 9 bases separated the two germline ends.

This clonotype was detected ten times or more. This chain joins TRBV27 and TRBJ1-1; TRBD1 is a possible D gene (6 bases). CDR3 size: 13 residues. V was trimmed by 6 bases and J by 0 bases, leaving 8 bases between them. CDR1 and CDR2 from the germline V gene are MNHEY and SMNVEV (reference sequence). The CDR3 DNA sequence: TGTGCCAGCAGACGGACAGTGAACACTGAAGCTTTCTTT. Protein product: CASRRTVNTEAFF.

This clonotype was counted only a few times. J is TRBJ2-7 and V is TRBV5-1, with D perhaps TRBD1 (7 bases). Trimming removed 2 bases at V and 5 bases at J, with 17 bases between. CDR1 is SGHRS and CDR2 is YFSETQ in the germline V gene. The CDR3 covers 15 residues. This CDR3 is CASSFLPGGSNEQYF. As DNA, the CDR3 is TGCGCCAGCAGCTTCCTACCAGGGGGGTCCAACGAGCAGTACTTC.

A few counts support this clonotype. The V gene is TRBV7-9, the J gene TRBJ1-6; 9 bases match TRBD1. CDR1 and CDR2 (germline): SEHNR, FQNEAQ (reference sequence). The CDR3 extends over 15 amino acids. V trimming: 5 bases; J trimming: 14 bases; junction bases outside the gene matches: 13. CDR3: CASSPSGQGIQALHF. DNA for the CDR3: TGTGCCAGCAGCCCCTCCGGACAGGGGATTCAGGCCCTCCACTTT.

This chain connects TRBV4-1 to TRBJ2-7, with D maybe TRBD2 (5 bases). Trimming removed 4 bases from V and 9 bases from J, with 10 bases in between. This CDR3 spans 11 amino acids. Germline V gene sequence: CDR1 MGHRA, CDR2 YSYEKL. CDR3 in DNA: TGCGCCAGCAGCCGAATGGGAGCGCAGTACTTC. This codes for CASSRMGAQYF.

This chain connects TRBV27 to TRBJ1-2, with D hard to call. The ends were cut back, 4 bases at V and 9 bases at J, with 21 bases in the middle. Germline assignment: CDR1 MNHEY and CDR2 SMNVEV (reference sequence). The CDR3 runs 15 residues. This CDR3 reads CASSSRIPATYSYTF. CDR3 nucleotides: TGTGCCAGCAGTTCACGGATCCCGGCGACGTATAGCTACACCTTC.

There are many counts of this clonotype. The chain couples TRBV12-3 or TRBV12-4 to TRBJ1-4; perhaps TRBD1 as D (5 bases). This CDR3 is 11 amino acids long. The ends were cut back, 6 bases at V and 12 bases at J, with 11 bases in the middle. DNA for the CDR3: TGTGCCAGCAGCACCCGAGGGGAACTGTTTTTT. Translated: CASSTRGELFF.

J is TRBJ1-4 and V is TRBV7-2; no reliable D call. Germline assignment: CDR1 SGHTA and CDR2 FQGNSA. The CDR3 has 17 residues. The V end lost 5 bases, the J end lost 2 bases, and 18 bases lay between the germline ends. The chain's CDR3 is CASSQATPRATNEKLFF. CDR3 nucleotides: TGTGCCAGCAGCCAGGCCACCCCTAGGGCGACTAATGAAAAACTGTTTTTT.

This chain joins TRBV29-1 and TRBJ1-2; 7 bases match TRBD1. CDR3 length equals 13 residues. The junction had 9 bases not matched to a gene; V was cut back by 6 bases and J by 5 bases. Germline loops: CDR1 SQVTM, CDR2 ANQGSEA. The CDR3 sequence is CSVRTGGRYGYTF. The CDR3 region has the DNA TGCAGCGTCCGGACAGGAGGACGTTATGGCTACACCTTC. The complete variable domain, with remaining parts taken from reference TRBV29-1 and TRBJ1-2, reads SAVISQKPSRDICQRGTSLTIQCQVDSQVTMMFWYRQQPGQSLTLIATANQGSEATYESGFVIDKFPISRPNLTFSTLTVSNMSPEDSSIYLCSVRTGGRYGYTFGSGTRLTVV.

V is TRBV18 and J is TRBJ1-5; D may be TRBD1 (6 bases). Germline V gene lookup returns CDR1 KGHSH and CDR2 LQKENI. The CDR3 is 14 amino acids. Trimming cost V 4 bases and J 6 bases, with 13 bases left between them. This CDR3 is CASSRQGIVQPQHF. CDR3 DNA: TGTGCCAGCTCACGGCAGGGGATCGTTCAGCCCCAGCATTTT.

This clonotype was seen only a few times. The V call is TRBV6-1, the J call TRBJ2-4; the D gene is possibly TRBD1 (6 bases). CDR3 size: 16 residues. V was cut by 6 bases and J by 5 bases, with 20 bases left in between. Germline lookup yields CDR1 MNHNS and CDR2 SASEGT. DNA of the CDR3: TGTGCCAGCAGGTATACCGACAGGAATGGTCAAAACATTCAGTACTTC. Translating gives CASRYTDRNGQNIQYF.

This chain connects TRBV15 to TRBJ1-6; D might be TRBD1 (5 bases). The germline V gene encodes CDR1 LNHNV and CDR2 YYDKDF (reference sequence). Trimming stripped 4 bases from V and 10 bases from J, with 11 bases between. This CDR3 spans 13 amino acids. The DNA for the CDR3 is TGTGCCACCAGCATCCTGCGGGGCTCACCCCTCCACTTT. This encodes CATSILRGSPLHF.

There are a few counts of this clonotype. The chain has TRBV20-1 and TRBJ2-7, with TRBD1 matching 7 bases. The germline V gene has CDR1 DFQATT and CDR2 SNEGSKA (reference sequence). The length of the CDR3 is 15 residues. Trimming removed 0 bases from V and 0 bases from J; junction bases left unmatched: 5. CDR3 bases: TGCAGTGCTAGAGAGATGGACAGGAGCTCCTACGAGCAGTACTTC. As protein: CSAREMDRSSYEQYF.